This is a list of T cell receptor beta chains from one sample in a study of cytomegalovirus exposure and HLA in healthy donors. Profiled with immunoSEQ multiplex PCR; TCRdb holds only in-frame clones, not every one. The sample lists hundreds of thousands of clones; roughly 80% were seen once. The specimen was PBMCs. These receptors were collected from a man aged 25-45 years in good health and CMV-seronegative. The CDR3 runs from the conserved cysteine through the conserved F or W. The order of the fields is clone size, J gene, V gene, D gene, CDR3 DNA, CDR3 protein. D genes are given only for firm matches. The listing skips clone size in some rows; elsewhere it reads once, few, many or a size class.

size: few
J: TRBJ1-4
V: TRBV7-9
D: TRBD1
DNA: TGTGCCAGCAGCGAACGACAGGGGGCCCTGTCAGCTAATGAAAAACTGTTTTTT
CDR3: CASSERQGALSANEKLFF

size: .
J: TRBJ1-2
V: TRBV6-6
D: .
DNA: TGTGCCAGCAGTCCCTCGCGGGGAGGGGAGGGCTACACCTTC
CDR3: CASSPSRGGEGYTF

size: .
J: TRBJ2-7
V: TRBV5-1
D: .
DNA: TGCGCCAGCAGCTCGAGCTCCTACGAGCAGTACTTC
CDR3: CASSSSSYEQYF

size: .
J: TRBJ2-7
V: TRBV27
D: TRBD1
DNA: TGTGCCAGCAGTCCGGGACAGGGGGGAAGGGAGCAGTACTTC
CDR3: CASSPGQGGREQYF

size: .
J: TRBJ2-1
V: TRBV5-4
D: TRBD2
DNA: TGTGCCAGCAGCGGGGGACTAGCGGGGGGCCGCAGTGAGCAGTTCTTC
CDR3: CASSGGLAGGRSEQFF

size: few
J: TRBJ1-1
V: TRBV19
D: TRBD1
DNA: TGTGCCAGTAGTACCCAGACAGGGTCCCCCCCAGCTTTCTTT
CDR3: CASSTQTGSPPAFF

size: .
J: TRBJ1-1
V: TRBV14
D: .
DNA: TGTGCCAGCAGCCAAGAACCTTTCACAGCCCAAAGTCTGACTGAAGCTTTCTTT
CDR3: CASSQEPFTAQSLTEAFF

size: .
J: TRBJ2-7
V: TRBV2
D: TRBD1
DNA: TGTGCCAGCAACCCCGGGACAGGAACCTACGAGCAGTACTTC
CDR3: CASNPGTGTYEQYF

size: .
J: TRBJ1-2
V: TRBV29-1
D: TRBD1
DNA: TGCAGCTCCGGTTCTGAGGGGGCGGGTGGCTACACCTTC
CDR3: CSSGSEGAGGYTF

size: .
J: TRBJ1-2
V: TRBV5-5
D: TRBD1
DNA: TGTGCCAGCAGCTTGGGGGGACAGGCCTATGGCTACACCTTC
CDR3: CASSLGGQAYGYTF

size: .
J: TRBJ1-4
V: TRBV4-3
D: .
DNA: TGCGCCAGCAGCCAAGAGATTCTTGTCGGGGGAAAACTGTTTTTT
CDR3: CASSQEILVGGKLFF

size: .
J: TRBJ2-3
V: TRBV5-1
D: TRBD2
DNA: TGCGCCAGCAGCTTGAACCCGGGACTAGCGGGGGGTGTAACAGATACGCAGTATTTT
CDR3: CASSLNPGLAGGVTDTQYF

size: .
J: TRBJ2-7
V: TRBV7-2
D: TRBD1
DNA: TGTGCCAGCAGCTTTCGGGACAGCTACGAGCAGTACTTC
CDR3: CASSFRDSYEQYF

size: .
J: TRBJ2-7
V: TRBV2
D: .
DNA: TGTGCCAGCATGGGCAACTCCTACGAGCAGTACTTC
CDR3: CASMGNSYEQYF

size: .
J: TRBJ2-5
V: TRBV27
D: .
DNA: TGTGCCAGCAGTTTAGGCGGAAACCAGTACTTC
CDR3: CASSLGGNQYF

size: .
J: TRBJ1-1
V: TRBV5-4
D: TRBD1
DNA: TGTGCCAGCAGCATAACAGGGGGCACTGAAGCTTTCTTT
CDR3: CASSITGGTEAFF

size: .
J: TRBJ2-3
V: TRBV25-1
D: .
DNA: TGTGCCAGCAGTGCTTCTAGTATGGGGACTAGCACAGATACGCAGTATTTT
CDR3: CASSASSMGTSTDTQYF

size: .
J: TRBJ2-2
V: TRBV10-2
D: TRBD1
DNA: TGCGCCAGCAGCCGGGACAGGGTCGATGGCGGGGAGCTGTTTTTT
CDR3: CASSRDRVDGGELFF

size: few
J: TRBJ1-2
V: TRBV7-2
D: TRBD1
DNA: TGTGCCAGCAGCTTCCGACTCGGGACAGATACTAACTATGGCTACACCTTC
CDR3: CASSFRLGTDTNYGYTF

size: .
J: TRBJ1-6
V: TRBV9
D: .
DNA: TGTGCCAGCAGCGTAGCGGTAACGGGCTATAATTCACCCCTCCACTTT
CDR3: CASSVAVTGYNSPLHF

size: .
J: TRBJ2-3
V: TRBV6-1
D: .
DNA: TGTGCCAGCAGCAGGGATCCCCCCACAGATACGCAGTATTTT
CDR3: CASSRDPPTDTQYF

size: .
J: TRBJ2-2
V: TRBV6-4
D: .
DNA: TGTGCCAGCAGTCCCCGGACATCGAACACCGGGGAGCTGTTTTTT
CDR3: CASSPRTSNTGELFF